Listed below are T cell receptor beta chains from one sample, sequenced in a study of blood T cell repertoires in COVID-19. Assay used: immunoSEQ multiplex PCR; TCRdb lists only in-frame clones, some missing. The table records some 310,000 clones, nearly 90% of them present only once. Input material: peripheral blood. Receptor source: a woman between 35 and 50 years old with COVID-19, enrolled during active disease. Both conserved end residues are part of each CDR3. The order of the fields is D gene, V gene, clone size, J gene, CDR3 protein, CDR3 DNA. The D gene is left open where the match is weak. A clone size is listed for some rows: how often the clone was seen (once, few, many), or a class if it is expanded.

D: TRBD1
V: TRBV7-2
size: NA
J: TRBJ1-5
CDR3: CASSFWTGDWPQHF
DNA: TGTGCCAGCAGCTTTTGGACAGGGGACTGGCCCCAGCATTTT

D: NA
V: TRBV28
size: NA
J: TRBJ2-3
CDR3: CASSLRRIWSTDTQYF
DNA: TGTGCCAGCAGTTTGAGGCGGATTTGGAGCACAGATACGCAGTATTTT

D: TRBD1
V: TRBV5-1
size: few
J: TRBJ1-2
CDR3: CASSRGTGEVGDYGYTF
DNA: TGCGCCAGCAGCCGCGGGACAGGGGAAGTAGGTGACTATGGCTACACCTTC

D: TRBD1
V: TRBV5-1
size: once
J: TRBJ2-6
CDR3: CASSLAPTGGSGANVLTF
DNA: TGCGCCAGCAGCTTGGCACCCACAGGGGGCTCTGGGGCCAACGTCCTGACTTTC

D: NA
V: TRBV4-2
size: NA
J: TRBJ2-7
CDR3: CASSHPRDPVEDEQYF
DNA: TGTGCCAGCAGCCATCCCCGGGATCCGGTGGAGGACGAGCAGTACTTC

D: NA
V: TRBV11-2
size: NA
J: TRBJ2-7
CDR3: CASSLIPATGGVEQYF
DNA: TGTGCCAGCAGCCTCATCCCAGCGACGGGCGGGGTAGAGCAGTACTTC

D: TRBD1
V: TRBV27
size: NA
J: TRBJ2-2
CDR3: CASSFHRGNTGELFF
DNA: TGTGCCAGCAGTTTTCACAGGGGGAACACCGGGGAGCTGTTTTTT

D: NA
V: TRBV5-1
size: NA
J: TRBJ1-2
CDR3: CASSPPSLYGYTF
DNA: TGCGCCAGCAGCCCCCCTAGCCTCTATGGCTACACCTTC

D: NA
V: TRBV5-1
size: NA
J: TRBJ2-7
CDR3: CASSPGQYNSYEQYF
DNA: TGCGCCAGCAGCCCCGGACAGTACAACTCCTACGAGCAGTACTTC

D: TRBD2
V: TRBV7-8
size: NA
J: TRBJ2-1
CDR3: CASSIYSGRTYNEQFF
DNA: TGTGCCAGCAGCATATACAGCGGGAGGACCTACAATGAGCAGTTCTTC

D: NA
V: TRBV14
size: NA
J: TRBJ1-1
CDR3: CATGPGTLMNTEAFF
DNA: TGTGCCACCGGTCCCGGGACATTAATGAACACTGAAGCTTTCTTT

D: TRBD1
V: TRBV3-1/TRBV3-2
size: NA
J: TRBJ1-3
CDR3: CASSSHPGTGGNGNTIYF
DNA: TGTGCCAGCAGCTCTCACCCCGGGACAGGGGGCAATGGAAACACCATATATTTT

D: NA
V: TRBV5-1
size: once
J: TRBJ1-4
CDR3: CASTTGWGNEKLFF
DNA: TGCGCCAGCACAACAGGGTGGGGAAATGAAAAACTGTTTTTT

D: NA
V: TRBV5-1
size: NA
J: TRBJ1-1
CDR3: CASSLAGQTEAFF
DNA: TGCGCCAGCAGCTTGGCGGGTCAAACTGAAGCTTTCTTT

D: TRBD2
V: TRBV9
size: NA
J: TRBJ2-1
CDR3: CASSVATTSGRAEYNEQFF
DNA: TGTGCCAGCAGCGTAGCAACGACTAGCGGGAGGGCCGAGTACAATGAGCAGTTCTTC

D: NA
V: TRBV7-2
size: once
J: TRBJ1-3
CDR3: CASSPDLGSGNTIYF
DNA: TGTGCCAGCAGCCCGGATCTAGGCTCTGGAAACACCATATATTTT

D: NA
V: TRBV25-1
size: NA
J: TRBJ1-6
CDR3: CASSPPGAGGNSPLHF
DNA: TGTGCCAGCAGCCCCCCTGGGGCAGGCGGAAATTCACCCCTCCACTTT

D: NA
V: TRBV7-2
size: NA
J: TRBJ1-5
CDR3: CASSLVPGSYSNQPQHF
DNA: TGTGCCAGCAGCTTAGTGCCGGGGTCCTATAGCAATCAGCCCCAGCATTTT

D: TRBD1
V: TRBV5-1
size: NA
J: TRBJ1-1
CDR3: CASSLRTGVNTEAFF
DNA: TGCGCCAGCAGCTTAAGGACAGGGGTGAACACTGAAGCTTTCTTT

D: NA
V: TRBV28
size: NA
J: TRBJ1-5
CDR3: CASRVRGNQPQHF
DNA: TGTGCCAGCAGAGTGCGGGGGAATCAGCCCCAGCATTTT

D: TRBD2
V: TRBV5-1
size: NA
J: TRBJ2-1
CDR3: CASSFGTSSPQEQFF
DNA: TGCGCCAGCAGCTTCGGGACTAGCAGTCCACAGGAGCAGTTCTTC

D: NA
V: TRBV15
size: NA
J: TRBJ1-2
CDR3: CATSRDALPSNYGYTF
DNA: TGTGCCACCAGCAGAGATGCCCTGCCTAGCAACTATGGCTACACCTTC

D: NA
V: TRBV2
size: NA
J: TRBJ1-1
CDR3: CASSDRQGGDEAFF
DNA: TGTGCCAGCAGTGATCGGCAGGGAGGGGATGAAGCTTTCTTT

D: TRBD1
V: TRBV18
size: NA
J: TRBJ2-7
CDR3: CASSEGTAYEQYF
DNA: TGTGCCAGCTCAGAGGGGACAGCTTACGAGCAGTACTTC

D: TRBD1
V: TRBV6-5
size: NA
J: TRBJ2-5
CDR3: CASSYSQGAWETQYF
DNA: TGTGCCAGCAGTTACTCCCAGGGGGCCTGGGAGACCCAGTACTTC

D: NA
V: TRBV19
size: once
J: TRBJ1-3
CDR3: CASSIFRGSGNTIYF
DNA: TGTGCCAGTAGTATTTTCCGGGGCTCTGGAAACACCATATATTTT

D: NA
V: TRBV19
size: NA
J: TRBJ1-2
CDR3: CASSVVTLYGYTF
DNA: TGTGCCAGTTCGGTTGTGACACTCTATGGCTACACCTTC

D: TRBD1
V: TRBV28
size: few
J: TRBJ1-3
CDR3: CASSSQGARNTIYF
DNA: TGTGCCAGCAGTTCGCAGGGGGCGCGAAACACCATATATTTT

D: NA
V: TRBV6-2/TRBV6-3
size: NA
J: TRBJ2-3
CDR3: CASSFPGQGADTQYF
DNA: TGTGCCAGCAGTTTTCCGGGACAAGGGGCAGATACGCAGTATTTT

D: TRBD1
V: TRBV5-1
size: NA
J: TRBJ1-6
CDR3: CASSLAMDRGKSPLHF
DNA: TGCGCCAGCAGCTTGGCCATGGACAGGGGGAAATCACCCCTCCACTTT